These T cell receptor beta chains were read from a single sample in a study of T cell responses to AZD1222 COVID-19 vaccine. Some clones are missing from TCRdb's copy, which holds only in-frame ones; the method was immunoSEQ multiplex PCR. The table shows tens of thousands of clones, with 90% occurring only once. Here the sequenced sample was peripheral blood, taken 28 days after the second AZD1222 dose. The receptors derive from an adult who received the AZD1222 COVID-19 vaccine. Both conserved end residues are part of each CDR3. D genes are given only for firm matches. Clone size, where shown, is once, few, many, or a class for clones that have expanded.

v_gene,j_gene,d_gene,abundance,CDR3nt,CDR3aa
TRBV27,TRBJ1-5,TRBD1,.,TGTGCCAGCAGTGACTACAGGGGGGATCAGCCCCAGCATTTT,CASSDYRGDQPQHF
TRBV2,TRBJ1-5,TRBD1,.,TGTGCCAGCAGTGGAGGGACAGGCAATCAGCCCCAGCATTTT,CASSGGTGNQPQHF
TRBV5-4,TRBJ1-2,TRBD1,.,TGTGCCAGCAGCTCCGACAGGGAAGGCTACACCTTC,CASSSDREGYTF
TRBV5-1,TRBJ1-1,.,.,TGCGCCAGCAGGGGTGGACAAATGAACACTGAAGCTTTCTTT,CASRGGQMNTEAFF
TRBV5-6,TRBJ2-2,.,.,TGTGCCAGCAGCTTCCGGGGAAGGGCCGGGGAGCTGTTTTTT,CASSFRGRAGELFF
TRBV7-6,TRBJ1-5,TRBD1,.,TGTGCCAGCAGCTTAGCGATGACAGGGTGGGATAGCAATCAGCCCCAGCATTTT,CASSLAMTGWDSNQPQHF
TRBV7-3,TRBJ2-3,.,.,TGTGCCAGCAGCCCCGCTAAATACTCGGGGCGCACAGATACGCAGTATTTT,CASSPAKYSGRTDTQYF
TRBV3-1/TRBV3-2,TRBJ1-3,.,.,TGTGCCAGCCGCACAGGGATCGGAAACACCATATATTTT,CASRTGIGNTIYF
TRBV2,TRBJ1-6,.,.,TGTGCCAGCAGGGGGGACACTTCACCCCTCCACTTT,CASRGDTSPLHF
TRBV12-5,TRBJ2-3,.,.,TGTGCTAGTGGTTTGGGAGCTTCAGGGGGGGGCACAGATACGCAGTATTTT,CASGLGASGGGTDTQYF
TRBV7-3,TRBJ1-1,.,.,TGTGCCAGCAGCTTAACGGGGGACACGAACACTGAAGCTTTCTTT,CASSLTGDTNTEAFF
TRBV5-4,TRBJ1-2,.,.,TGTGCCAGCAGCGCCCCCCGGGTCCTGGGCTACACCTTC,CASSAPRVLGYTF
TRBV28,TRBJ2-2,.,once,TGTGCCAGCAGGTTACTCGGGGAGCTGTTTTTT,CASRLLGELFF
TRBV15,TRBJ2-7,TRBD2,.,TGTGCCACCAGCACTAGCGGTCCTGCGAGTGAGCAGTACTTC,CATSTSGPASEQYF
TRBV20-1,TRBJ1-1,TRBD1,.,TGCAGTGCGGAGGACAGGGGAGAAGCTTTCTTT,CSAEDRGEAFF
TRBV29-1,TRBJ1-1,TRBD1,once,TGCAGCGTTGGGACAGGGGAGGGTTCTGAAGCTTTCTTT,CSVGTGEGSEAFF